The clone carrying this T cell receptor (beta chain) was seen many times. The antigen remains undetermined. Mismatch with germline at one junction end may stem from a read error. The sample comes from a study of neurological immune-mediated disorders. Per the germline V gene, CDR1 is SQVTM and CDR2 is ANQGSEA. CDR3 length equals 12 residues. The study, taken as a whole, reports: The highest TCR clonal expansion occurred in HTLV-1-associated myelopathy; multiple sclerosis fell below healthy controls.

As to time point: longitudinal time-point 1 (baseline). Where libraries were unsorted, they were derived from 2 million PBMCs stored at -80 degrees C. The method for making cDNA was 5'RACE, and it used 10-nucleotide random UMIs. From 15-18 subjects, over 180 million TCR-beta sequences were obtained in each sequencing run. TCRdb processed the 5' RACE reads anew with MiXCR; each CDR3 protein has one entry. The sample shows 50,000 to 70,000 distinct CDR3 sequences, around 10% of them seen only once. The genes are TRBV29-1 and TRBJ2-5; no reliable D call. The receptor was derived from a male donor with HTLV-1-associated myelopathy (HAM/TSP). Material for sequencing was PBMCs. Here the CDR3 DNA reads TGCAGCGTTGTTAGGTACCCAGAGGCCCAGTACTTC. It specifies CSVVRYPEAQYF.